Sequencing of this T cell receptor beta chain was carried out in a study of blood T cell repertoires in COVID-19. Overall study: Acute and convalescent COVID-19 specimens originated in the United States, Italy and Spain. T cells, B-cell-depleted T cells, or PBMCs supplied cDNA or gDNA.

This CDR3 contains 14 residues. V was cut by 10 bases and J by 0 bases, with 13 bases left in between. CDR1 and CDR2 (germline): LNHDA, SQIVND (reference sequence). Source study methods: Quantification of nucleated cells was approximated via reference gene primer amplification. Assay: immunoSEQ multiplex PCR; the TCRdb copy retains only in-frame clones and omits some. For V, J and clone size, that table is used; D and trimming come from the DNA. The sample lists approximately 100,000 clones, around 80% occurring once. Seattle's enrolled individuals joined amid active infection and were then monitored longitudinally.

Sequencing input: peripheral blood. This TCR was sampled from an elderly man with COVID-19, enrolled during active disease. The chain carries TRBV19 and TRBJ1-5; a weak D match, TRBD1 (6 bases). The CDR3 protein is CATTGYGSNQPQHF. The CDR3 DNA sequence: TGTGCCACTACAGGGTACGGTAGCAATCAGCCCCAGCATTTT.